This TCR beta chain comes out of a study of beta chain features in type 1 diabetes. Regarding the study as a whole: Shortening of TCRB CDR3s, moderate but significant, appeared in all four CD4+ subsets of Type 1 diabetes patients. Among type 1 diabetes patients, VDJ junctions had fewer insertions and more deletions.

Each of the CD4+ naive, central memory, regulatory and stem cell-like memory populations was sorted via CD45RO/CCR7/CD25/CD127/CD95/CD27. Trimming shortened V by 4 bases and J by 7 bases, and 14 bases separated the two germline ends. CDR3 size: 14 residues. CDR1 and CDR2 from the germline V gene are LNHDA and SQIVND (reference sequence). Expressed TCRB transcripts were sequenced after all isolated RNA was converted to cDNA. TCRdb's table, derived via immunoSEQ multiplex PCR, lists solely in-frame clones and lacks some. The table shows more than 120,000 clones, with less than 15% occurring only once. This clone showed up just a few times. As yet, its antigen is unknown.

V is TRBV19 and J is TRBJ1-5; the D gene is possibly TRBD1 (5 bases). Sequenced: central memory CD4+ T cells from blood. The sequence came from a man between 18 and 29 years old with type 1 diabetes. CDR3 in amino acids: CASSNRDSGQPQHF. For the CDR3, the DNA is TGTGCCAGTAGTAACCGGGACTCAGGGCAGCCCCAGCATTTT. The full variable domain, in which reference TRBV19 and TRBJ1-5 provide the parts outside the CDR3, is DGGITQSPKYLFRKEGQNVTLSCEQNLNHDAMYWYRQDPGQGLRLIYYSQIVNDFQKGDIAEGYSVSREKKESFPLTVTSAQKNPTAFYLCASSNRDSGQPQHFGDGTRLSIL.